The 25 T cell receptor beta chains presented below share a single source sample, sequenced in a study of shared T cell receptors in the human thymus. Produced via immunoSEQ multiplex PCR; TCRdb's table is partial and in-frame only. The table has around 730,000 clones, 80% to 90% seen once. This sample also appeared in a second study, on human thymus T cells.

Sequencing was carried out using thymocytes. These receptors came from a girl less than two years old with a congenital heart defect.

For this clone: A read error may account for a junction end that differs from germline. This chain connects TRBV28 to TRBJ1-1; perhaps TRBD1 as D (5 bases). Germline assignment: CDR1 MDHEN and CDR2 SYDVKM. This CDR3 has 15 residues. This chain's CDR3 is CTSSPMTVRNTEAFF. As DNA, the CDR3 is TGTACCAGCAGTCCAATGACAGTGAGGAACACTGAAGCTTTCTTT.

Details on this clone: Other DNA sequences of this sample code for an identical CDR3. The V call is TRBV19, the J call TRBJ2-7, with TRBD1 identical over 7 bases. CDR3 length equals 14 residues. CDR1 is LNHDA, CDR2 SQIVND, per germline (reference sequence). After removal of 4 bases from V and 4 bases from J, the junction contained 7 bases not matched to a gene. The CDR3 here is CASSTRQGRYEQYF. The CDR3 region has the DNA TGTGCCAGTAGTACGAGACAGGGACGATACGAGCAGTACTTC.

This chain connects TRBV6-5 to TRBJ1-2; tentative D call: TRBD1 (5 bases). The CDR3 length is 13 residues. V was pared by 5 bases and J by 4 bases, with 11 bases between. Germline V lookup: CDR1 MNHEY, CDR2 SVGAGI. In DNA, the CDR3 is TGTGCCAGCAGTAGACAGAGGCTCTATGGCTACACCTTC. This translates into CASSRQRLYGYTF.

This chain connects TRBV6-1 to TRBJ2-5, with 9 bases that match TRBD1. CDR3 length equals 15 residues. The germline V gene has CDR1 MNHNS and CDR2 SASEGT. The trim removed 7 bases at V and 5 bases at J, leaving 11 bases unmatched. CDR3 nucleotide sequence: TGTGCCAGCAAAAGAACAGGGGGCGCGGGGGAGACCCAGTACTTC. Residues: CASKRTGGAGETQYF.

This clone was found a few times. In DNA form, the CDR3 reads TGTGCCAGCAGCGGGGAAGCGGGGGGCCAACTTCAGAGCTCCTACAATGAGCAGTTCTTC. It codes for CASSGEAGGQLQSSYNEQFF. The J gene is TRBJ2-1, the V gene TRBV7-8; TRBD2 matches 9 bases. The J segment lost 0 bases and the V segment lost 5 bases, leaving 17 bases of the junction unmatched. CDR3 length: 20 residues. Looked up from germline, CDR1 is SGHVS and CDR2 is FQNEAQ. Drawing the rest from reference TRBV7-8 and TRBJ2-1, the complete variable domain is GAGVSQSPRYKVAKRGQDVALRCDPISGHVSLFWYQQALGQGPEFLTYFQNEAQLDKSGLPSDRFFAERPEGSVSTLKIQRTQQEDSAVYLCASSGEAGGQLQSSYNEQFFGPGTRLTVL.

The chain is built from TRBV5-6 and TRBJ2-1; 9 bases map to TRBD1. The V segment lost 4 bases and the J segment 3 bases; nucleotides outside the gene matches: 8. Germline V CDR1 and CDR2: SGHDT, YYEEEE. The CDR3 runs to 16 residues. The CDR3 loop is CASSPNTGGYYNEQFF. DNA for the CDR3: TGTGCCAGCAGCCCCAACACAGGGGGCTACTACAATGAGCAGTTCTTC.

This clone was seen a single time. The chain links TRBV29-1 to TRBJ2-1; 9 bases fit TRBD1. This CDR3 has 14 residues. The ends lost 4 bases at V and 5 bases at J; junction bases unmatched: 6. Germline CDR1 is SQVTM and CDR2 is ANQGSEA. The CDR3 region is CSVGQGVFNNEQFF. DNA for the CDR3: TGCAGCGTTGGACAGGGGGTATTTAACAATGAGCAGTTCTTC.

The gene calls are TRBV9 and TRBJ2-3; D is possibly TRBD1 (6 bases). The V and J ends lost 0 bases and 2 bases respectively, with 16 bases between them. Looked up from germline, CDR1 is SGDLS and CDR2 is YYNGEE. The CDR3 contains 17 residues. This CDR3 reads CASSVGPTGYNTDTQYF. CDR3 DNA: TGTGCCAGCAGCGTAGGGCCCACAGGGTACAACACAGATACGCAGTATTTT. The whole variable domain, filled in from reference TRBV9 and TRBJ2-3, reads DSGVTQTPKHLITATGQRVTLRCSPRSGDLSVYWYQQSLDQGLQFLIQYYNGEERAKGNILERFSAQQFPDLHSELNLSSLELGDSALYFCASSVGPTGYNTDTQYFGPGTRLTVL.

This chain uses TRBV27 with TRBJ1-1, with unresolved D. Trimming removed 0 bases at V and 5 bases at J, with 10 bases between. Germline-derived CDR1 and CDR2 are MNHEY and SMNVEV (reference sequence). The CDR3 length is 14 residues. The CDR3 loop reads CASSLSPWQTEAFF. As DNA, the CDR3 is TGTGCCAGCAGTTTATCCCCTTGGCAGACTGAAGCTTTCTTT.

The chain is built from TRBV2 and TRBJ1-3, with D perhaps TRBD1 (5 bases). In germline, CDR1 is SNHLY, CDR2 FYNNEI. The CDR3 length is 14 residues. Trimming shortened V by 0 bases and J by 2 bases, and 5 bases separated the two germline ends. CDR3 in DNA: TGTGCCAGCAGTGAAGCCAGGGCTGGAAACACCATATATTTT. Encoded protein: CASSEARAGNTIYF.

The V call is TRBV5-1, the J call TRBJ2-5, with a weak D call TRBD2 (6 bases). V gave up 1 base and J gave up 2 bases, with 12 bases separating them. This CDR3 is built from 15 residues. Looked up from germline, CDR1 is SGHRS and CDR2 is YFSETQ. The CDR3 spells CASSLLSGGQETQYF. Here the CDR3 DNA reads TGCGCCAGCAGCTTGTTGAGTGGGGGGCAAGAGACCCAGTACTTC.

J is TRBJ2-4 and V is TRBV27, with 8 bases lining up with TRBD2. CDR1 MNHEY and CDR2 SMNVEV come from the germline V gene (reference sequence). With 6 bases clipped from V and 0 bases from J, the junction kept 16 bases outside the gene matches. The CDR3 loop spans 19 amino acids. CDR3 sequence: CASRSISGGHTRAKNIQYF. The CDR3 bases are TGTGCCAGCAGGTCAATCAGCGGGGGCCACACCAGAGCCAAAAACATTCAGTACTTC.

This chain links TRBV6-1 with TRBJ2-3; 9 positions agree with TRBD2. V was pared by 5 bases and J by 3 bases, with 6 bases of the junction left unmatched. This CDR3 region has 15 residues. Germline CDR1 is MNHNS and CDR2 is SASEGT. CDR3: CASSKTSGLTDTQYF. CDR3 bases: TGTGCCAGCAGTAAGACTAGCGGACTGACAGATACGCAGTATTTT.

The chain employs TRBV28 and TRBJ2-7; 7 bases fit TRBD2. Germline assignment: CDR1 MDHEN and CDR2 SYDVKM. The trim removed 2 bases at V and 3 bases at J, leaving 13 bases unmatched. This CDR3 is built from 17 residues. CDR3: CASSLGVPRWGGYEQYF. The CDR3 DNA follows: TGTGCCAGCAGTTTAGGGGTCCCTAGGTGGGGGGGCTACGAGCAGTACTTC. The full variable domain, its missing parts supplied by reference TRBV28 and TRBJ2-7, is DVKVTQSSRYLVKRTGEKVFLECVQDMDHENMFWYRQDPGLGLRLIYFSYDVKMKEKGDIPEGYSVSREKKERFSLILESASTNQTSMYLCASSLGVPRWGGYEQYFGPGTRLTVT.

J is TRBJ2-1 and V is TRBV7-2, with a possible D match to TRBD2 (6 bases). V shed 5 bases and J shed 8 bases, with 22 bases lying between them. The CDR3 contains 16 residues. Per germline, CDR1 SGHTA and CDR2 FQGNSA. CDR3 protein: CASSIPGLNDRYEQFF. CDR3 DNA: TGTGCCAGCAGCATTCCGGGACTGAACGATCGGTATGAGCAGTTCTTC.

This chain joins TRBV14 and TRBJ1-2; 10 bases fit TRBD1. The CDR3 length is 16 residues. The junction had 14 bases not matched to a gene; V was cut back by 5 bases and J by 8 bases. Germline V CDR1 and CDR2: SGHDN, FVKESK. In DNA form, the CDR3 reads TGTGCCAGCAGCGGGGACAGGGGTGAAAGTCCGGGGGGCTACACCTTC. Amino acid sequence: CASSGDRGESPGGYTF. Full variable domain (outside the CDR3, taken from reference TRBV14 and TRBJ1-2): EAGVTQFPSHSVIEKGQTVTLRCDPISGHDNLYWYRRVMGKEIKFLLHFVKESKQDESGMPNNRFLAERTGGTYSTLKVQPAELEDSGVYFCASSGDRGESPGGYTFGSGTRLTVV.

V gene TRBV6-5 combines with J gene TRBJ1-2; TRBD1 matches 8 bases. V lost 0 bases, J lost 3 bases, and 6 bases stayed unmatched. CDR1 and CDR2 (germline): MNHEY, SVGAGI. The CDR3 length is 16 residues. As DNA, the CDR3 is TGTGCCAGCAGTTACTCCCGGGACAGGTTTGACTATGGCTACACCTTC. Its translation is CASSYSRDRFDYGYTF.

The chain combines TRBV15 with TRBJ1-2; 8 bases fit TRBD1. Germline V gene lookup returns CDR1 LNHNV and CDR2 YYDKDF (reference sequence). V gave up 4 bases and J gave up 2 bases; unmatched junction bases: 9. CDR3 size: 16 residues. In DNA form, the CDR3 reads TGTGCCACCAGCAATCGGACAGGGTTCCCGAACTATGGCTACACCTTC. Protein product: CATSNRTGFPNYGYTF.

The CDR3 DNA reads as TGTGCCAGCAGCTTAGTTGGAGGGACTAGCGGGGGTCACCAAGAGACCCAGTACTTC. It is translated as CASSLVGGTSGGHQETQYF. V is TRBV7-4 and J is TRBJ2-5; 14 bases fit TRBD2. From germline, CDR1 is SGHVT and CDR2 SQSDAQ. V was clipped by 1 base and J by 0 bases; unmatched bases: 7. The CDR3 is made up of 19 amino acids.

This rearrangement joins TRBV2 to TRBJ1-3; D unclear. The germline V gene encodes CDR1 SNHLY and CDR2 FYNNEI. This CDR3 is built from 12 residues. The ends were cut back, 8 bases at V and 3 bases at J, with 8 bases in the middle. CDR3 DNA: TGTGCCAGCGGCCGCAATGGAAACACCATATATTTT. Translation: CASGRNGNTIYF. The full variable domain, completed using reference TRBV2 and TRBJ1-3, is EPEVTQTPSHQVTQMGQEVILRCVPISNHLYFYWYRQILGQKVEFLVSFYNNEISEKSEIFDDQFSVERPDGSNFTLKIRSTKLEDSAMYFCASGRNGNTIYFGEGSWLTVV.

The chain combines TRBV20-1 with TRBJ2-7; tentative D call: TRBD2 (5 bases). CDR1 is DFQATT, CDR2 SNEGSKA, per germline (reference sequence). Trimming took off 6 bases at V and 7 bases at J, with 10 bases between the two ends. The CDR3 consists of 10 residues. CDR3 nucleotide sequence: TGCAGTGCCGCCCCGGGAGAGCAGTACTTC. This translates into CSAAPGEQYF.

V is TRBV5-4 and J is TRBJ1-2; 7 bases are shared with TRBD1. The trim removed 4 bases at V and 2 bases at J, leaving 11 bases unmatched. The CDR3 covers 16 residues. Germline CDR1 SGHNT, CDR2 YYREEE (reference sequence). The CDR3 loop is CASSAGTARPNYGYTF. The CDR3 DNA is TGTGCCAGCAGCGCCGGGACAGCCCGCCCAAACTATGGCTACACCTTC.

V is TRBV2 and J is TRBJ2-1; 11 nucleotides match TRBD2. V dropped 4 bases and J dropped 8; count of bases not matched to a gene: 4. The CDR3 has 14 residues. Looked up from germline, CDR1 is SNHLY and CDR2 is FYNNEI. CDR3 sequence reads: CASSVAGGFYEQFF. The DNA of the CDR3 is TGTGCCAGCAGTGTAGCGGGGGGGTTTTATGAGCAGTTCTTC.

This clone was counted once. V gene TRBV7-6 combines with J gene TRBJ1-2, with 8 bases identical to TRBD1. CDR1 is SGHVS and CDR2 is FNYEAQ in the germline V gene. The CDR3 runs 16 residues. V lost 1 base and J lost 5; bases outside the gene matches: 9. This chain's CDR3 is CASSLDGDRSLYGYTF. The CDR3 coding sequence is TGTGCCAGCAGCTTAGATGGGGACAGGAGCTTGTATGGCTACACCTTC.

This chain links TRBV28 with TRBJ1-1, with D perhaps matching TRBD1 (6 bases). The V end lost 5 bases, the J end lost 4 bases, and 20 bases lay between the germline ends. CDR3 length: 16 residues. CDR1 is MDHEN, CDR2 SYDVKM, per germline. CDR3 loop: CASSPRDGQRSTEAFF. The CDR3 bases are TGTGCCAGCAGTCCGAGGGACGGACAGAGGAGCACTGAAGCTTTCTTT.